The 10 T cell receptor beta chains presented below share a single source sample, sequenced in a study of blood T cell repertoires in COVID-19 (dated by TCRdb to about 2020). Libraries were constructed by the immunoSEQ multiplex PCR assay. The table comes from immuneACCESS by way of TCRdb, which keeps in-frame sequences with V and J called. Part of the clones is missing from these tables; in studies checked, under half for an unresolved V gene and the rest for unknown reasons. This sample gives a few hundred thousand clones in total; roughly nine tenths of them show up just once. The top ten clones comprise roughly 6.3% of the sample. Specimen: peripheral blood. The source of these receptors is a man in his fifties or sixties with acute or convalescent COVID-19.

The chain employs TRBV6-2 or TRBV6-3 and TRBJ1-5, with D possibly matching TRBD1 (5 bases). In germline, CDR1 is MNHEY, CDR2 SVGEGT. Trimming cost V 0 bases and J 5 bases, with 14 bases left between them. The CDR3 totals 16 residues. In DNA form, the CDR3 reads TGTGCCAGCAGTTACTCGAAAACAGGCGGTTATCAGCCCCAGCATTTT. Its protein is CASSYSKTGGYQPQHF.

This chain joins TRBV7-3 and TRBJ1-4; 8 bases map to TRBD1. The V segment lost 4 bases and the J segment 2 bases; nucleotides outside the gene matches: 6. The CDR3 is 16 amino acids. CDR1 is SGHTA and CDR2 is FQGTGA in the germline V gene. CDR3 loop: CASSSGQVVTNEKLFF. The CDR3, as DNA: TGTGCCAGCAGCTCGGGACAGGTGGTCACTAATGAAAAACTGTTTTTT.

The chain uses TRBV20-1 and TRBJ2-2; TRBD2 agrees at 7 bases. The CDR3 is 14 residues long. With 3 bases clipped from V and 4 bases from J, the junction kept 5 bases outside the gene matches. Germline values: CDR1 DFQATT, CDR2 SNEGSKA (reference sequence). The CDR3 sequence is CSASREVGTGELFF. The CDR3 nucleotides are TGCAGTGCTAGTCGGGAGGTCGGCACCGGGGAGCTGTTTTTT.

The chain links TRBV6-1 to TRBJ2-7; D possibly corresponds to TRBD1 (6 bases). The CDR3 loop spans 14 amino acids. Trimming removed 2 bases from V and 2 bases from J, with 10 bases in between. Germline lookup yields CDR1 MNHNS and CDR2 SASEGT. In DNA form, the CDR3 reads TGTGCCAGCAGTGAACAGGGGTCCCCCTACGAGCAGTACTTC. The encoded protein is CASSEQGSPYEQYF.

The chain has TRBV4-3 and TRBJ2-1, with 11 bases aligning to TRBD2. Trimming at V came to 0 bases and at J to 3 bases, leaving 4 bases not matched to a gene. Germline assignment: CDR1 LGHNA and CDR2 YSLEER. This CDR3 comprises 17 residues. CDR3 amino acids: CASSQDKGLAVYNEQFF. In DNA, the CDR3 is TGCGCCAGCAGCCAAGATAAGGGACTAGCGGTCTACAATGAGCAGTTCTTC.

This chain uses TRBV6-5 with TRBJ1-1; D is unresolved. The germline gives CDR1 MNHEY, CDR2 SVGAGI. V was shortened by 7 bases and J by 4 bases, with 13 bases between the two germline ends. The CDR3 is made up of 13 amino acids. The CDR3 DNA follows: TGTGCCAGCAACCCCCCCCGGGGCACTGAAGCTTTCTTT. It specifies CASNPPRGTEAFF.

The chain recombines TRBV5-1 with TRBJ1-1, with D possibly matching TRBD1 (5 bases). CDR1 and CDR2 from the germline V gene are SGHRS and YFSETQ. Trimming cost V 0 bases and J 4 bases, with 10 bases left between them. The CDR3 sequence is 14 residues long. Here the CDR3 DNA reads TGCGCCAGCAGCTTGGCAACAGGTTCCACTGAAGCTTTCTTT. This translates into CASSLATGSTEAFF.

Comment on this clone: Other nucleotide sequences in the sample specify the same CDR3. The CDR3 DNA sequence: TGTGCCAGCAAAACAGGGGCTTACGAGCAGTACTTC. It codes for CASKTGAYEQYF. The chain has TRBV28 and TRBJ2-7; 7 bases line up with TRBD1. After removal of 7 bases from V and 4 bases from J, the junction contained 4 bases not matched to a gene. Germline CDR1 reads MDHEN; CDR2 reads SYDVKM. The CDR3 totals 12 residues.

The CDR3 DNA reads as TGTGCCAGCAGCCCCCGACAGGGTTACACAGATACGCAGTATTTT. It encodes CASSPRQGYTDTQYF. J is TRBJ2-3 and V is TRBV9; 7 nucleotides align to TRBD1. In germline, CDR1 is SGDLS, CDR2 YYNGEE. J was trimmed by 2 bases and V by 4 bases; bases with no gene match: 7. The CDR3 covers 15 residues. Based on the CDR3 plus reference TRBV9 and TRBJ2-3, the full variable domain is DSGVTQTPKHLITATGQRVTLRCSPRSGDLSVYWYQQSLDQGLQFLIQYYNGEERAKGNILERFSAQQFPDLHSELNLSSLELGDSALYFCASSPRQGYTDTQYFGPGTRLTVL.

The V and J genes are TRBV6-6 and TRBJ2-7, with D perhaps matching TRBD2 (6 bases). V was cut by 6 bases and J by 1 base, with 19 bases left in between. This CDR3 comprises 16 residues. CDR1 is MNHNY and CDR2 is SVGAGI in the germline V gene (reference sequence). The CDR3 region has the DNA TGTGCCAGCAGCGCTAGTCGGGGAGGACCTTCCTACGAGCAGTACTTC. Residues: CASSASRGGPSYEQYF.